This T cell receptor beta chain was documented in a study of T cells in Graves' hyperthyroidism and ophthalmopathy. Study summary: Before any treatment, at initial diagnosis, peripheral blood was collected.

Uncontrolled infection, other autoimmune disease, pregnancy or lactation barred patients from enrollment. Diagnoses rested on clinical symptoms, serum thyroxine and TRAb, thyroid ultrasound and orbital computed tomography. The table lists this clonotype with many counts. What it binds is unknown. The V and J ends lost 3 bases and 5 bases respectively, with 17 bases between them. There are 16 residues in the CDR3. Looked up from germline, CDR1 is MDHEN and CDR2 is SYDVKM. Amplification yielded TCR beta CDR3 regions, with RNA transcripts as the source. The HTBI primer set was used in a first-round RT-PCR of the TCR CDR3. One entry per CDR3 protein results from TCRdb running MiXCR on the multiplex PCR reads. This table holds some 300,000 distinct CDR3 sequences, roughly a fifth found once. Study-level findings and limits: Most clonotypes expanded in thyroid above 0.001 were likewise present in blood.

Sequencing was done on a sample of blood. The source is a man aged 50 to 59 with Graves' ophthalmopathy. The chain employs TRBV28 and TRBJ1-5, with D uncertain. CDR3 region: CASSLMATSAYQPQHF. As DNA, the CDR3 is TGTGCCAGCAGTTTGATGGCAACTAGTGCGTATCAGCCCCAGCATTTT.